The 10 T cell receptor beta chains listed next were all sequenced from one sample in a study of Graves' ophthalmopathy and Graves' hyperthyroidism. RNA transcripts were the source from which TCR beta CDR3 regions were amplified. Second-round multiplex PCR came after first-round RT-PCR with HTBI primers. TCRdb passed the multiplex PCR reads through MiXCR, listing each CDR3 protein once. This repertoire shows 150,000 to 200,000 distinct CDR3 sequences, 30% to 45% found once; its top ten account for roughly 5.8%. Material for sequencing was peripheral blood. These TCRs come from a woman aged 40 to 50 with Graves' ophthalmopathy.

This clonotype was counted many times. The V gene is TRBV12-3 or TRBV12-4, the J gene TRBJ2-4, with TRBD1 matching 9 bases. CDR3 length equals 12 residues. Unmatched junction bases numbered 6, after V lost 4 bases and J lost 14 bases. CDR3 sequence reads: CASSSQRTGEYF. CDR3 bases: TGTGCCAGCAGTTCCCAGAGGACAGGGGAGTACTTC.

This clonotype was picked up many times. This sequence joins TRBV29-1 and TRBJ2-1, with D tentatively TRBD2 (5 bases). This CDR3 is 13 amino acids long. Germline V gene lookup returns CDR1 SQVTM and CDR2 ANQGSEA. V gave up 3 bases and J gave up 8 bases, with 14 bases separating them. The CDR3 bases are TGCAGCGTTGACAGCACGGAGCGGCATGAGCAGTTCTTC. It specifies CSVDSTERHEQFF.

This clonotype showed up many times. The chain is built from TRBV6-2 or TRBV6-3 and TRBJ2-7; 9 bases map to TRBD1. CDR3 length: 15 amino acids. Trimming at V came to 6 bases and at J to 1 base, leaving 7 bases not matched to a gene. The germline gives CDR1 MNHEY, CDR2 SVGEGT. The CDR3, as DNA: TGTGCCAGCAGCCGAGGGACAGGGCTTTCCTACGAGCAGTACTTC. Protein sequence: CASSRGTGLSYEQYF.

The chain combines TRBV20-1 with TRBJ1-3; D unclear. The length of the CDR3 is 14 residues. Germline V gene sequence: CDR1 DFQATT, CDR2 SNEGSKA (reference sequence). V was shortened by 0 bases and J by 8 bases, with 14 bases between the two germline ends. The CDR3 reads CSARDMRLGDTIYF. DNA of the CDR3: TGCAGTGCTAGAGATATGAGGCTGGGAGACACCATATATTTT.

This clonotype has a handful of counts. A junction boundary mismatches the germline segment, possibly from a read error. J is TRBJ2-7 and V is TRBV27, with 8 bases that match TRBD1. CDR1 is MNHEY and CDR2 is SMNVEV in the germline V gene (reference sequence). The CDR3 is made up of 17 amino acids. In DNA form, the CDR3 reads TGTGCCACCAGTGATTCGGGGGTTGGACAGGGTCCAGGCGAGCAGTACTTC. This codes for CATSDSGVGQGPGEQYF.

This clonotype was observed a few times. The chain recombines TRBV12-3 or TRBV12-4 with TRBJ2-2; D possibly uses TRBD1 or TRBD2 (5 bases each). V lost 0 bases and J 11 bases, leaving 7 bases between the germline ends. The CDR3 spans 12 residues. The CDR3 is CASSLAGVELFF. The CDR3 nucleotides read TGTGCCAGCAGTTTAGCGGGGGTCGAGCTGTTTTTT.

In its sample, this clonotype was seen many times. The chain combines TRBV9 with TRBJ1-1; no reliable D call. The CDR3 is made up of 15 amino acids. Trimming took 0 bases from V and 5 from J, leaving 14 bases between them. CDR1 and CDR2 from the germline V gene are SGDLS and YYNGEE. The CDR3 loop is CASSVEAGSWTEAFF. The CDR3 coding sequence is TGTGCCAGCAGCGTAGAGGCAGGCAGTTGGACTGAAGCTTTCTTT.

The chain combines TRBV19 with TRBJ2-7; D is unclear. Germline V CDR1 and CDR2: LNHDA, SQIVND (reference sequence). The CDR3 sequence is 13 residues long. V was shortened by 6 bases and J by 2 bases, with 11 bases between the two germline ends. The CDR3 region is CASSWGGTYEQYF. In DNA, the CDR3 is TGTGCCAGTAGCTGGGGTGGGACCTACGAGCAGTACTTC. Supplemented by reference TRBV19 and TRBJ2-7, the full variable domain reads DGGITQSPKYLFRKEGQNVTLSCEQNLNHDAMYWYRQDPGQGLRLIYYSQIVNDFQKGDIAEGYSVSREKKESFPLTVTSAQKNPTAFYLCASSWGGTYEQYFGPGTRLTVT.

This clonotype was seen ten or more times. The chain couples TRBV30 to TRBJ2-7, with a weak D call TRBD1 (6 bases). The CDR3 sequence is 13 residues long. Per germline, CDR1 GTSNPN and CDR2 SVGIG (reference sequence). With 7 bases removed from V and 2 bases from J, the gap between germline ends came to 15 bases. The CDR3 region has the DNA TGTGCCTCGAACCGGGACATTCCCTACGAGCAGTACTTC. This codes for CASNRDIPYEQYF. The full variable domain, with the rest looked up from reference TRBV30 and TRBJ2-7, is SQTIHQWPATLVQPVGSPLSLECTVEGTSNPNLYWYRQAAGRGLQLLFYSVGIGQISSEVPQNLSASRPQDRQFILSSKKLLLSDSGFYLCASNRDIPYEQYFGPGTRLTVT.

The chain joins TRBV5-1 to TRBJ1-2; 7 bases agree with TRBD1. This CDR3 is 13 amino acids long. Germline CDR1 and CDR2: SGHRS and YFSETQ. The V and J ends lost 2 bases and 7 bases, in that order; junction bases with no gene match: 5. CDR3 region: CASSFTGVAGYTF. The CDR3 nucleotides are TGCGCCAGCAGCTTTACAGGGGTAGCTGGCTACACCTTC.